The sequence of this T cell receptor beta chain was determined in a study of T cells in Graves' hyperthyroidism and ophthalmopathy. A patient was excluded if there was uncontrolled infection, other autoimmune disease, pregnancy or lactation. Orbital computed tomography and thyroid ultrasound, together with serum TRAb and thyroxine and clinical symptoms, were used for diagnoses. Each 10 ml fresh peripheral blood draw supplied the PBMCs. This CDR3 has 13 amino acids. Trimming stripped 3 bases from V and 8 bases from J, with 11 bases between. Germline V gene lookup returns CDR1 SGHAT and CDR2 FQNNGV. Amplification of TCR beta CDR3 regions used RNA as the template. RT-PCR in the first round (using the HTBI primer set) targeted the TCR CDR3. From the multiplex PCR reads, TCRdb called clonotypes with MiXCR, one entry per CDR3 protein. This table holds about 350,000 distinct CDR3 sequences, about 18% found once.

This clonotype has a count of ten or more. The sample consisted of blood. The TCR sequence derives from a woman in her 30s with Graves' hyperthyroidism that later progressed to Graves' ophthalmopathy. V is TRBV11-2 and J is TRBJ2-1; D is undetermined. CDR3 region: CASSLRSVYEQFF. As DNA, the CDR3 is TGTGCCAGCAGCTTGAGGTCTGTCTATGAGCAGTTCTTC.